Below, 13 T cell receptor beta chains from the same sample are listed, as sequenced in a study of technical replicates of blood from a few donors. Using immunoSEQ multiplex PCR, the repertoire was profiled, and TCRdb retains in-frame clones only, with some absent. The repertoire consists of just under 60,000 clones, with 91% occurring once and the leading ten covering approximately 3.6%. Sequencing input: PBMCs. These receptors came from a human donor in good health. Some clones in this sample may be carry-over from other donors' samples.

This CDR3 is CASSQGTSGLALYNEQFF. Written as DNA, the CDR3 is TGTGCCAGCAGCCAAGGGACCTCGGGACTAGCACTCTACAATGAGCAGTTCTTC. The rearrangement uses TRBV4-2 and TRBJ2-1, with TRBD2 matching over 9 bases. The CDR3 loop spans 18 amino acids. The ends lost 1 base at V and 3 bases at J; junction bases unmatched: 10. CDR1 and CDR2 (germline): LGHNA, YNFKEQ.

V gene TRBV9 combines with J gene TRBJ1-5, with no clear D. V shed 8 bases and J shed 0 bases, with 12 bases lying between them. The germline CDR1 and CDR2 sequences are SGDLS and YYNGEE. This CDR3 contains 14 residues. Here the CDR3 DNA reads TGTGCCAGAAGACCGGGAGATAGCAATCAGCCCCAGCATTTT. Its protein product is CARRPGDSNQPQHF.

V and J are TRBV5-6 and TRBJ1-6, with D perhaps TRBD1 (5 bases). Germline values: CDR1 SGHDT, CDR2 YYEEEE. V lost 5 bases, J lost 3 bases, and 9 bases lay in between. This CDR3 is 14 amino acids long. The CDR3 is CASRARVYNSPLHF. Here the CDR3 DNA reads TGTGCCAGCAGGGCCAGGGTCTATAATTCACCCCTCCACTTT. Full variable domain (remainder filled in from reference TRBV5-6 and TRBJ1-6): DAGVTQSPTHLIKTRGQQVTLRCSPKSGHDTVSWYQQALGQGPQFIFQYYEEEERQRGNFPDRFSGHQFPNYSSELNVNALLLGDSALYLCASRARVYNSPLHFGNGTRLTVT.

The chain employs TRBV10-3 and TRBJ1-2; D might be TRBD1 (5 bases). The CDR3 consists of 14 residues. The germline V and J ends were trimmed by 6 bases and 3 bases, with 14 bases remaining between them. Germline V gene sequence: CDR1 ENHRY, CDR2 SYGVKD. In nucleotides, the CDR3 is TGTGCCATCAGGGATTACGGGGGGGACTATGGCTACACCTTC. Encoded protein: CAIRDYGGDYGYTF.

The chain carries TRBV30 and TRBJ2-3, with D tentatively TRBD2 (7 bases). The CDR3 has 13 residues. Trimming removed 2 bases at V and 5 bases at J, with 11 bases between. Germline V gene sequence: CDR1 GTSNPN, CDR2 SVGIG (reference sequence). CDR3 loop: CAWSRGGGDTQYF. The CDR3 DNA reads TGTGCCTGGAGTAGGGGGGGTGGAGATACGCAGTATTTT.

V is TRBV6-1 and J is TRBJ2-1, with TRBD1 matching 8 bases. The CDR3 spans 13 residues. Germline assignment: CDR1 MNHNS and CDR2 SASEGT. The ends lost 10 bases at V and 1 base at J; junction bases unmatched: 3. CDR3 sequence (DNA): TGTGCCACCCGACAGGGGTCCTACAATGAGCAGTTCTTC. Protein sequence: CATRQGSYNEQFF.

The gene calls are TRBV4-1 and TRBJ1-4; 8 positions agree with TRBD1. V was clipped by 1 base and J by 8 bases; unmatched bases: 3. The CDR3 loop spans 14 amino acids. CDR1 is MGHRA and CDR2 is YSYEKL in the germline V gene. Written as DNA, the CDR3 is TGCGCCAGCAGCCAAGGGACAGGGTTAGAAAAACTGTTTTTT. The encoded protein is CASSQGTGLEKLFF.

On this clone itself: The junction departs from the called germline gene at one end, perhaps through a read error. The genes are TRBV7-8 and TRBJ2-5, with D perhaps matching TRBD2 (7 bases). The CDR3 length is 12 residues. CDR1 and CDR2 from the germline V gene are SGHVS and FQNEAQ. As DNA, the CDR3 is TGTGCCAGCAGCTTATCGGCGGGGGCCCCGCACTTC. Its translation: CASSLSAGAPHF. Full variable domain (outside the CDR3, taken from reference TRBV7-8 and TRBJ2-5): GAGVSQSPRYKVAKRGQDVALRCDPISGHVSLFWYQQALGQGPEFLTYFQNEAQLDKSGLPSDRFFAERPEGSVSTLKIQRTQQEDSAVYLCASSLSAGAPHFGPGTRLLVL.

The CDR3 DNA reads as TGTGCCAGCAGCCCTGGGACTTCATACACAGATACGCAGTATTTT. Residues: CASSPGTSYTDTQYF. This rearrangement joins TRBV5-8 to TRBJ2-3; TRBD2 is a possible D gene (6 bases). CDR1 SGHTS and CDR2 YDEGEE come from the germline V gene. The CDR3 extends over 15 amino acids. V was trimmed by 4 bases and J by 2 bases, leaving 14 bases between them.

J is TRBJ1-2 and V is TRBV6-5, with TRBD1 matching over 7 bases. The CDR3 sequence is 13 residues long. V lost 6 bases and J lost 2; bases outside the gene matches: 3. Germline CDR1 MNHEY, CDR2 SVGAGI. This CDR3 is CASRLTGNYGYTF. The CDR3 coding sequence is TGTGCCAGCAGACTGACAGGGAACTATGGCTACACCTTC.

This clone was observed once. The chain links TRBV11-2 to TRBJ2-1; 9 bases are shared with TRBD2. The CDR3 loop spans 15 amino acids. Germline CDR1 SGHAT, CDR2 FQNNGV. The V segment lost 5 bases and the J segment 7 bases; nucleotides outside the gene matches: 9. CDR3 nucleotide sequence: TGTGCCAGCAGCCCCTATAGCGGGAGAACGAATGAGCAGTTCTTC. Its protein product is CASSPYSGRTNEQFF.

The chain carries TRBV7-4 and TRBJ2-7, with 12 bases that match TRBD2. The CDR3 has 16 residues. The V segment lost 1 base and the J segment 5 bases; nucleotides outside the gene matches: 6. From germline, CDR1 is SGHVT and CDR2 SQSDAQ. The CDR3 spells CASSLEPSGGVNEQYF. The DNA for the CDR3 is TGTGCCAGCAGCTTAGAGCCTAGCGGGGGGGTGAACGAGCAGTACTTC.

The chain uses TRBV4-2 and TRBJ2-1; no firm D call. The CDR3 runs 15 residues. The V end lost 2 bases, the J end lost 5 bases, and 13 bases lay between the germline ends. The germline gives CDR1 LGHNA, CDR2 YNFKEQ. CDR3 protein: CASSQQTNLNNEQFF. The CDR3 DNA reads TGTGCCAGCAGCCAACAAACTAATCTAAACAATGAGCAGTTCTTC.